This T cell receptor (beta chain) was recorded in a study of T cell changes during pregnancy in multiple sclerosis. The table came from immunoSEQ multiplex PCR; TCRdb's copy has only in-frame clones and leaves some out. Of approximately 27,000 clones listed, roughly nine tenths are singletons. V lost 4 bases, J lost 0 bases, and 6 bases stayed unmatched. Looked up from germline, CDR1 is SQVTM and CDR2 is ANQGSEA. The CDR3 runs 17 residues. The input for sequencing was CD4+ T cells from peripheral blood mononuclear cells, taken in the first trimester of pregnancy. This TCR derives from a female donor with multiple sclerosis, enrolled in a pregnancy study. The chain combines TRBV29-1 with TRBJ2-5, with TRBD2 matching 15 bases. The CDR3 DNA is TGCAGCGTTGTGGGGGGACTAGCGGGGGGTAACCAAGAGACCCAGTACTTC. Protein: CSVVGGLAGGNQETQYF.